Below are 23 T cell receptor beta chains sequenced from a single sample in a study of blood T cell repertoires in COVID-19. The repertoire was sequenced with immunoSEQ multiplex PCR; TCRdb's copy has only in-frame clones and lacks some. This table holds tens of thousands of clones, about 82% found once. Sequencing was performed on peripheral blood. Receptors were obtained from a man aged 50-59 years with active COVID-19.

The table lists this clone with a count of one. The CDR3 bases are TGTGCCAGTAAGGGACAGGAATCCTACGAGCAGTACTTC. It encodes CASKGQESYEQYF. The chain uses TRBV19 and TRBJ2-7; TRBD1 matches at 8 bases. CDR1 LNHDA and CDR2 SQIVND come from the germline V gene (reference sequence). The CDR3 totals 13 residues. Germline trimming cut 7 bases from V and 1 base from J; bases unmatched to any gene: 3.

The chain couples TRBV4-1 to TRBJ2-1, with 12 bases that match TRBD2. The CDR3 is made up of 17 amino acids. Germline CDR1 and CDR2: MGHRA and YSYEKL. Trimming took 4 bases from V and 5 from J; bases not matched to a gene: 9. The CDR3 spells CASSPSGRAFSNNEQFF. DNA for the CDR3: TGCGCCAGCAGCCCTAGCGGGAGGGCCTTTTCTAACAATGAGCAGTTCTTC.

This chain joins TRBV19 and TRBJ1-6; maybe TRBD1 (6 bases). Trimming shortened V by 6 bases and J by 9 bases, and 15 bases separated the two germline ends. Germline CDR1 LNHDA, CDR2 SQIVND (reference sequence). This CDR3 is 14 amino acids long. The CDR3 protein is CASRQGQGISPLHF. CDR3 bases: TGTGCCAGTAGACAGGGCCAGGGAATTTCACCCCTCCACTTT. The variable domain in full, with the rest retrieved from reference TRBV19 and TRBJ1-6, is DGGITQSPKYLFRKEGQNVTLSCEQNLNHDAMYWYRQDPGQGLRLIYYSQIVNDFQKGDIAEGYSVSREKKESFPLTVTSAQKNPTAFYLCASRQGQGISPLHFGNGTRLTVT.

The V call is TRBV2, the J call TRBJ2-6; weak D call: TRBD1 (6 bases). Germline CDR1 is SNHLY and CDR2 is FYNNEI. The germline V and J ends were trimmed by 8 bases and 2 bases, with 16 bases remaining between them. The CDR3 is 16 residues long. The CDR3 loop reads CASGSGAVAGANVLTF. In nucleotides, the CDR3 is TGTGCCAGCGGGTCAGGGGCTGTGGCTGGGGCCAACGTCCTGACTTTC.

Turning to this clone: This sample includes further DNA sequences coding for the same CDR3. The chain combines TRBV3-1 (or the pseudogene TRBV3-2) with TRBJ1-1; tentative D call: TRBD1 (5 bases). V gave up 8 bases and J gave up 5 bases, with 9 bases separating them. The CDR3 totals 11 residues. Germline CDR1 is LGHDT and CDR2 is YNNKEL (reference sequence). The CDR3 nucleotides read TGTGCCAGCCGGGGGGGGACTGAAGCTTTCTTT. It encodes CASRGGTEAFF.

The rearrangement joins TRBV19 to TRBJ2-2; tentatively, D is TRBD2 (6 bases). V lost 1 base and J lost 7, with 13 bases in between. The CDR3 contains 15 residues. Per the germline V gene, CDR1 is LNHDA and CDR2 is SQIVND (reference sequence). CDR3 DNA: TGTGCCAGTAGTATAGTTGGAGGGGCCGGCGGGGAGCTGTTTTTT. Translation: CASSIVGGAGGELFF.

The chain joins TRBV6-6 to TRBJ1-5; D gene unclear. The CDR3 is made up of 14 amino acids. V dropped 2 bases and J dropped 1 base, with 6 bases sitting between them. Germline V gene data show CDR1 as MNHNY and CDR2 as SVGAGI (reference sequence). CDR3 coding DNA: TGTGCCAGCAGTTACCGCGGAAGCAATCAGCCCCAGCATTTT. As protein: CASSYRGSNQPQHF.

In DNA, the CDR3 is TGTGCCTGGAGTGTAAGTCGCCTATTTGGGGAGCAACTCCTCTCTGGAAACACCATATATTTT. It codes for CAWSVSRLFGEQLLSGNTIYF. The rearrangement links TRBV30 to TRBJ1-3; D uncertain. The V end was cut by 0 bases, the J end by 0 bases, with 27 bases between. Germline CDR1 reads GTSNPN; CDR2 reads SVGIG (reference sequence). The CDR3 sequence is 21 residues long. Combining the CDR3 with reference TRBV30 and TRBJ1-3 gives the whole variable domain SQTIHQWPATLVQPVGSPLSLECTVEGTSNPNLYWYRQAAGRGLQLLFYSVGIGQISSEVPQNLSASRPQDRQFILSSKKLLLSDSGFYLCAWSVSRLFGEQLLSGNTIYFGEGSWLTVV.

As DNA, the CDR3 is TGTGCCAGCAGCGTAGATGCGGGACAGGGTAACAATGAGCAGTTCTTC. Translating it yields CASSVDAGQGNNEQFF. The chain combines TRBV9 with TRBJ2-1; TRBD1 aligns across 9 bases. V gave up 0 bases and J gave up 5 bases; unmatched junction bases: 6. From germline, CDR1 is SGDLS and CDR2 YYNGEE. This CDR3 contains 16 residues.

The chain couples TRBV5-4 to TRBJ1-1, with D tentatively TRBD1 (5 bases). The V end lost 4 bases, the J end lost 0 bases, and 13 bases lay between the germline ends. Germline V gives CDR1 SGHNT, CDR2 YYREEE (reference sequence). The CDR3 extends over 15 amino acids. CDR3 residues: CASSLPTDLNTEAFF. The CDR3 nucleotides read TGTGCCAGCAGCCTACCGACAGACCTGAACACTGAAGCTTTCTTT.

This sequence joins TRBV5-4 and TRBJ1-1, with 11 bases aligning to TRBD1. Trimming at V came to 4 bases and at J to 4 bases, leaving 6 bases not matched to a gene. Per germline, CDR1 SGHNT and CDR2 YYREEE (reference sequence). The CDR3 spans 15 residues. The CDR3 here is CASSRTGGSGTEAFF. The CDR3 region has the DNA TGTGCCAGCAGCCGGACAGGGGGCTCTGGCACTGAAGCTTTCTTT.

V and J are TRBV27 and TRBJ1-6, with D tentatively TRBD1 (5 bases). CDR1 and CDR2 from the germline V gene are MNHEY and SMNVEV (reference sequence). The CDR3 consists of 15 residues. Trimming shortened V by 8 bases and J by 5 bases, and 16 bases separated the two germline ends. Here the CDR3 reads CASRKGNIDNSPLHF. The CDR3 DNA reads as TGTGCCAGCCGAAAGGGGAATATCGATAATTCACCCCTCCACTTT.

The chain links TRBV5-6 to TRBJ2-7, with 10 bases fitting TRBD1. Germline V lookup: CDR1 SGHDT, CDR2 YYEEEE. The V segment lost 4 bases and the J segment 2 bases; nucleotides outside the gene matches: 6. The CDR3 totals 15 residues. The CDR3 sequence is CASSPRDRGPYEQYV. CDR3 nucleotides: TGTGCCAGCAGCCCCAGGGACAGGGGCCCCTACGAGCAGTACGTC.

The chain combines TRBV25-1 with TRBJ2-3; D not certain. V lost 2 bases, J lost 4 bases, and 4 bases lay in between. The CDR3 consists of 12 residues. Germline-derived CDR1 and CDR2 are MGHDK and SYGVNS. In DNA, the CDR3 is TGTGCCAGCAGTGAACGCGCAGATACGCAGTATTTT. It encodes CASSERADTQYF.

The V and J genes are TRBV5-1 and TRBJ2-3; TRBD1 agrees at 9 bases. Germline loops: CDR1 SGHRS, CDR2 YFSETQ. V was pared by 4 bases and J by 1 base, with 7 bases of the junction left unmatched. The CDR3 contains 16 residues. CDR3 nucleotides: TGCGCCAGCAGCGTACAGGGGGCGCTGGGCACAGATACGCAGTATTTT. As protein: CASSVQGALGTDTQYF.

CDR3 DNA: TGTGCCAGCAGTACCTGGGACAGCCGGAACACTGAAGCTTTCTTT. Its protein is CASSTWDSRNTEAFF. This chain uses TRBV27 with TRBJ1-1, with 7 bases lining up with TRBD1. The V gene end was trimmed by 5 bases and the J gene end by 1 base; junction bases not matched to a gene: 7. CDR3 length: 15 residues. Germline CDR1 MNHEY, CDR2 SMNVEV (reference sequence).

V usage is TRBV5-6 and J usage is TRBJ2-7, with a possible D match to TRBD2 (6 bases). CDR1 is SGHDT, CDR2 YYEEEE, per germline. The CDR3 spans 13 residues. With 5 bases removed from V and 4 bases from J, the gap between germline ends came to 13 bases. As DNA, the CDR3 is TGTGCCAGCAGTTTTGGACTATCTTACGAGCAGTACGTC. This translates into CASSFGLSYEQYV.

The chain has TRBV24-1 and TRBJ2-3, with 8 bases that match TRBD1. This CDR3 has 16 residues. V was clipped by 2 bases and J by 1 base; unmatched bases: 4. Germline V gene sequence: CDR1 KGHDR, CDR2 SFDVKD. The CDR3 here is CATSDSGQGGTDTQYF. In DNA form, the CDR3 reads TGTGCCACCAGTGATTCAGGACAGGGAGGCACAGATACGCAGTATTTT.

The J gene is TRBJ1-2, the V gene TRBV29-1; no clear D gene. Germline loops: CDR1 SQVTM, CDR2 ANQGSEA. Between the trimmed V and J ends, which lost 4 bases and 0 bases, there was a span of 15 bases. The CDR3 is 15 residues long. This CDR3 reads CSVGDVKGANYGYTF. For the CDR3, the DNA is TGCAGCGTTGGCGACGTCAAGGGAGCTAACTATGGCTACACCTTC.

The rearrangement joins TRBV5-6 to TRBJ1-5, with 8 positions matching TRBD1. CDR1 is SGHDT and CDR2 is YYEEEE in the germline V gene. The junction had 4 bases not matched to a gene; V was cut back by 4 bases and J by 4 bases. The CDR3 is 14 residues long. The DNA for the CDR3 is TGTGCCAGCAGCGCGACAGGGGTGAATCAGCCCCAGCATTTT. This gives the protein CASSATGVNQPQHF.

The chain carries TRBV15 and TRBJ1-5; TRBD1 is a possible D gene (5 bases). The V end lost 1 base, the J end lost 0 bases, and 7 bases lay between the germline ends. This CDR3 comprises 15 residues. Germline CDR1 and CDR2: LNHNV and YYDKDF (reference sequence). For the CDR3, the DNA is TGTGCCACCAGCAGAGGGGACTTTAGCAATCAGCCCCAGCATTTT. Amino acids: CATSRGDFSNQPQHF.

The chain is built from TRBV19 and TRBJ1-2; tentative D call: TRBD1 (6 bases). The CDR3 is 14 amino acids. Germline V gene data show CDR1 as LNHDA and CDR2 as SQIVND (reference sequence). Trimming took off 3 bases at V and 2 bases at J, with 10 bases between the two ends. The CDR3 is CASSIGTLNYGYTF. For the CDR3, the DNA is TGTGCCAGTAGTATCGGGACACTCAACTATGGCTACACCTTC.

This chain connects TRBV5-5 to TRBJ2-3; D unclear. Looked up from germline, CDR1 is SGHKS and CDR2 is YYEKEE (reference sequence). Trimming took off 5 bases at V and 1 base at J, with 8 bases between the two ends. This CDR3 has 13 amino acids. The CDR3 spells CASRLSGTDTQYF. CDR3 sequence (DNA): TGTGCCAGCAGGTTGAGCGGCACAGATACGCAGTATTTT. Supplemented by reference TRBV5-5 and TRBJ2-3, the full variable domain reads DAGVTQSPTHLIKTRGQQVTLRCSPISGHKSVSWYQQVLGQGPQFIFQYYEKEERGRGNFPDRFSARQFPNYSSELNVNALLLGDSALYLCASRLSGTDTQYFGPGTRLTVL.